This T cell receptor (beta chain) was captured by sequencing in a study of beta chain features in type 1 diabetes. V was clipped by 4 bases and J by 1 base; unmatched bases: 1. The CDR3 spans 13 residues. Germline CDR1 is SQVTM and CDR2 is ANQGSEA. The whole isolated RNA underwent reverse transcription, so sequencing captured expressed TCRB transcripts. Repertoires were generated with immunoSEQ multiplex PCR, while TCRdb's copy carries only in-frame clones and drops some. Among 400,000 to 450,000 clones, around 14% were seen once, and the ten largest hold roughly 0.04%. A CD45RO/CCR7/CD25/CD127/CD95/CD27 panel sorted naive, central memory, regulatory and stem cell-like memory CD4+ cells.

The chain couples TRBV29-1 to TRBJ2-3, with 8 bases fitting TRBD1. What was sequenced was naive CD4+ T cells from blood. This TCR derives from a man aged 25-40 years in good health. CDR3 bases: TGCAGCGTTGCCAGGGGGCGCACAGATACGCAGTATTTT. Its protein is CSVARGRTDTQYF.